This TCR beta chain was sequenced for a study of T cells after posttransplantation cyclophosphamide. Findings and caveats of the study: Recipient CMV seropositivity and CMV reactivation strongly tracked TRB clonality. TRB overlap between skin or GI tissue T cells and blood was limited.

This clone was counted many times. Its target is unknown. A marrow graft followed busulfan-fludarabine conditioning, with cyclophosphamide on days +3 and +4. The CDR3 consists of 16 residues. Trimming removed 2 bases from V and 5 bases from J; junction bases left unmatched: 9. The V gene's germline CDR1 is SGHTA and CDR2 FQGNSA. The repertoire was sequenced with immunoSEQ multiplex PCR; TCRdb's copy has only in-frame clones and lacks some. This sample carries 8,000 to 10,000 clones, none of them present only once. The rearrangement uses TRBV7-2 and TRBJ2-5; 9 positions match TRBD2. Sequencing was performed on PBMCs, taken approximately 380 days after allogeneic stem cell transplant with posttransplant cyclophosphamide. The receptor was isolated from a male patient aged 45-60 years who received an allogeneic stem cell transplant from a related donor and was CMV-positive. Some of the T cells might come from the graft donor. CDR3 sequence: CASSLIGGGAGETQYF. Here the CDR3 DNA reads TGTGCCAGCAGCTTAATAGGCGGGGGGGCTGGGGAGACCCAGTACTTC.